These 4 T cell receptor beta chains originate from one sample sequenced in a study of shared clonotypes between healthy human individuals. In the naive CD8 group, cells lacked CD45RO and were positively selected for CCR7, so terminally differentiated effector memory CD45RA+ cells were left out. Produced via immunoSEQ multiplex PCR; TCRdb's table is partial and in-frame only. The sample lists approximately 2,000,000 clones, roughly 95% occurring once. What was sequenced was naive CD8+ T cells from PBMCs. The source of these receptors is a man in his late teens or twenties in good health. Some clones in this sample may be carry-over from other donors' samples.

The sample holds one count of this clone. The same CDR3 is also encoded by other DNA sequences in this sample. The chain couples TRBV14 to TRBJ2-7, with D perhaps matching TRBD1 (5 bases). There are 13 residues in the CDR3. CDR1 and CDR2 (germline): SGHDN, FVKESK. V lost 4 bases, J lost 2 bases, and 9 bases lay in between. The CDR3 region is CASSPGLTYEQYF. The DNA of the CDR3 is TGTGCCAGCAGCCCAGGGCTCACCTACGAGCAGTACTTC. Full variable domain (missing parts from reference TRBV14 and TRBJ2-7): EAGVTQFPSHSVIEKGQTVTLRCDPISGHDNLYWYRRVMGKEIKFLLHFVKESKQDESGMPNNRFLAERTGGTYSTLKVQPAELEDSGVYFCASSPGLTYEQYFGPGTRLTVT.

J is TRBJ1-1 and V is TRBV28; maybe TRBD1 (5 bases). The CDR3 is made up of 16 amino acids. The germline gives CDR1 MDHEN, CDR2 SYDVKM. Trimming stripped 0 bases from V and 1 base from J, with 12 bases between. DNA of the CDR3: TGTGCCAGCAGTTTATGGGGGGTAACTGGGAACACTGAAGCTTTCTTT. It specifies CASSLWGVTGNTEAFF.

This sequence joins TRBV9 and TRBJ1-1, with a possible D match to TRBD1 (6 bases). Per the germline V gene, CDR1 is SGDLS and CDR2 is YYNGEE. The CDR3 is made up of 14 amino acids. V was pared by 2 bases and J by 4 bases, with 12 bases between. The CDR3 sequence is CASSVGADLTEAFF. The CDR3 DNA reads TGTGCCAGCAGCGTGGGGGCAGATCTCACTGAAGCTTTCTTT.

The chain combines TRBV7-9 with TRBJ1-3; TRBD1 might be the D (6 bases). Deletions cut 10 bases from V and 3 bases from J, with 22 bases between. The CDR3 is made up of 16 amino acids. Germline CDR1 SEHNR, CDR2 FQNEAQ (reference sequence). The DNA of the CDR3 is TGTGCCACCTATCTTGGGGGCGCGGGGCTTGGAAACACCATATATTTT. This encodes CATYLGGAGLGNTIYF.